This T cell receptor (beta chain) was found in a study of control samples from healthy donors and cancer patients. The protocol was immunoSEQ multiplex PCR, while the TCRdb copy is restricted to in-frame clones and leaves out a portion. The sample shows some 22,000 clones, around 84% of them seen only once. Sequenced: PBMCs. This TCR derives from a man aged 55-75 years with colorectal cancer.

The CDR3 nucleotides read TGTGCCAGCAGCCGACGGGCTAGCGGGGCCTCTGGGGCCAACGTCCTGACTTTC. Encoded protein: CASSRRASGASGANVLTF. The rearrangement uses TRBV14 and TRBJ2-6; TRBD2 agrees at 9 bases. The CDR3 length is 18 residues. Germline CDR1 is SGHDN and CDR2 is FVKESK. V trimming: 4 bases; J trimming: 0 bases; junction bases outside the gene matches: 7. Full variable domain (rest looked up from reference TRBV14 and TRBJ2-6): EAGVTQFPSHSVIEKGQTVTLRCDPISGHDNLYWYRRVMGKEIKFLLHFVKESKQDESGMPNNRFLAERTGGTYSTLKVQPAELEDSGVYFCASSRRASGASGANVLTFGAGSRLTVL.